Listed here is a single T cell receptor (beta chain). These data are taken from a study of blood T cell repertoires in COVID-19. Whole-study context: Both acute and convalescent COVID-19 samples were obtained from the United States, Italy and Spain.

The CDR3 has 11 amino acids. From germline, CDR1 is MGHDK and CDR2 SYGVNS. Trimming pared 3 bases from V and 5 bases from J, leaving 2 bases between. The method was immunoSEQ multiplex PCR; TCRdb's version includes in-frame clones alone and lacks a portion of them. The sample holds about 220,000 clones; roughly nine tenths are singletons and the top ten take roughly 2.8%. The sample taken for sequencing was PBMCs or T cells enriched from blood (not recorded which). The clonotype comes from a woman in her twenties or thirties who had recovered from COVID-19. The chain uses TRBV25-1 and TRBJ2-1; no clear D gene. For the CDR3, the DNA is TGTGCCAGCAGTGATAACAATGAGCAGTTCTTC. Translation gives CASSDNNEQFF.